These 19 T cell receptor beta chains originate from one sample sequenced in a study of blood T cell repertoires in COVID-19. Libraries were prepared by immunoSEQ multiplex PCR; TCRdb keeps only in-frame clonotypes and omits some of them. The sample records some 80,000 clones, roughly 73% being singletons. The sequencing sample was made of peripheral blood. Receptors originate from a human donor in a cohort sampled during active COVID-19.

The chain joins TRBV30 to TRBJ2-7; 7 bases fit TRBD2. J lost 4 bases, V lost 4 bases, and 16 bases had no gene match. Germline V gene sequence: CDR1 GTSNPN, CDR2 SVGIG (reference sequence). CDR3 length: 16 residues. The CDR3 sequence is CAWTPRWGGRLYEQYF. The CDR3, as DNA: TGTGCCTGGACCCCCAGGTGGGGGGGGAGGCTATACGAGCAGTACTTC.

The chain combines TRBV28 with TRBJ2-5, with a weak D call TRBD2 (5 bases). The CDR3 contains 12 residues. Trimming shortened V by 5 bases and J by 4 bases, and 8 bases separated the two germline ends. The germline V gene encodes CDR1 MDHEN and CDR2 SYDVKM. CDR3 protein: CASSEGVETQYF. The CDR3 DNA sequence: TGTGCCAGCAGTGAGGGTGTAGAGACCCAGTACTTC.

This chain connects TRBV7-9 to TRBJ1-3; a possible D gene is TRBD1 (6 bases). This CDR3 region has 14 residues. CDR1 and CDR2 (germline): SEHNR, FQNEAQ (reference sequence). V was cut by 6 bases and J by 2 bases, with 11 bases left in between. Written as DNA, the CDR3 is TGTGCCAGCAGTTCCGACAGGACTGGAAACACCATATATTTT. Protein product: CASSSDRTGNTIYF.

CDR3 loop: CASRTSRSYEQYF. The CDR3 nucleotides are TGCGCCAGCAGGACTTCGAGATCCTACGAGCAGTACTTC. This chain joins TRBV5-1 and TRBJ2-7; D gene unclear. The CDR3 totals 13 residues. V dropped 5 bases and J dropped 1 base, with 10 bases sitting between them. The germline gives CDR1 SGHRS, CDR2 YFSETQ. Looking up the rest from reference TRBV5-1 and TRBJ2-7 gives the full variable domain: KAGVTQTPRYLIKTRGQQVTLSCSPISGHRSVSWYQQTPGQGLQFLFEYFSETQRNKGNFPGRFSGRQFSNSRSEMNVSTLELGDSALYLCASRTSRSYEQYFGPGTRLTVT.

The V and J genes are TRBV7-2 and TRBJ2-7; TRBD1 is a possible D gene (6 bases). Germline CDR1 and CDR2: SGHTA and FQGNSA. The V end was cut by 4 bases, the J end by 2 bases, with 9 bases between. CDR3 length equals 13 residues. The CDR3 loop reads CASSSYRAYEQYF. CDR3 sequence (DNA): TGTGCCAGCAGCTCTTACAGGGCCTACGAGCAGTACTTC. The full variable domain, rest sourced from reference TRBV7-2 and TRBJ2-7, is GAGVSQSPSNKVTEKGKDVELRCDPISGHTALYWYRQSLGQGLEFLIYFQGNSAPDKSGLPSDRFSAERTGGSVSTLTIQRTQQEDSAVYLCASSSYRAYEQYFGPGTRLTVT.

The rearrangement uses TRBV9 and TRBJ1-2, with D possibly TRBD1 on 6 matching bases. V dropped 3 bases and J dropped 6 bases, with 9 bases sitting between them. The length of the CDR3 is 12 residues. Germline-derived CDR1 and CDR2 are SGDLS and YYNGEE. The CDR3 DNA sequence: TGTGCCAGCAGCGGGGACATAAATGGCTACACCTTC. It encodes CASSGDINGYTF.

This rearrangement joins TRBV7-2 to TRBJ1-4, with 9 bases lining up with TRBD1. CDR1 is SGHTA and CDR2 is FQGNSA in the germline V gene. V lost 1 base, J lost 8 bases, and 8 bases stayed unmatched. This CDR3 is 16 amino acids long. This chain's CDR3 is CASSLVGGTGTEKLFF. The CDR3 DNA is TGTGCCAGCAGCTTAGTAGGGGGGACAGGGACGGAAAAACTGTTTTTT.

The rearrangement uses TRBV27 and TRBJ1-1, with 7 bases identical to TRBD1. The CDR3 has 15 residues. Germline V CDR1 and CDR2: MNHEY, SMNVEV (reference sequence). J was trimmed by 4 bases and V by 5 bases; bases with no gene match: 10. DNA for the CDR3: TGTGCCAGCAGTCCCTGGGGAAACAGGGGCACTGAAGCTTTCTTT. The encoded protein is CASSPWGNRGTEAFF.

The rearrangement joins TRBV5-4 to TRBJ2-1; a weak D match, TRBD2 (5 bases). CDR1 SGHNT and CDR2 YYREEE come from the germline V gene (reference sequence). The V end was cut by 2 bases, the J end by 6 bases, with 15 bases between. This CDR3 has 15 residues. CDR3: CASSFGVGGLNEQFF. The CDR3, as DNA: TGTGCCAGCAGCTTTGGGGTAGGAGGCCTCAATGAGCAGTTCTTC.

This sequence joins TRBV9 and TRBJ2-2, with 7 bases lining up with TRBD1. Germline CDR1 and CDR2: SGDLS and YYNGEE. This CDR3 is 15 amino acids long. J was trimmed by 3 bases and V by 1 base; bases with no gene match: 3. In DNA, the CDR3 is TGTGCCAGCAGCGTATCTACAGGGGACACCGGGGAGCTGTTTTTT. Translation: CASSVSTGDTGELFF.

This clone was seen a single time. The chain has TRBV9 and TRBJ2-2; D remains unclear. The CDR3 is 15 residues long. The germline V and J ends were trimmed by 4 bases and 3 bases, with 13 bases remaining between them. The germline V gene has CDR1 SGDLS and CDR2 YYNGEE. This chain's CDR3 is CASSPWWQDTGELFF. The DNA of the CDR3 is TGTGCCAGCAGCCCATGGTGGCAGGACACCGGGGAGCTGTTTTTT.

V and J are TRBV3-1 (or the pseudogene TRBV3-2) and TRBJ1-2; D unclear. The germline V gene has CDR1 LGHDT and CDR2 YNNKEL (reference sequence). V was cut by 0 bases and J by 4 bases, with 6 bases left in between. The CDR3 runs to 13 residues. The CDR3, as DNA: TGTGCCAGCAGCCAAGATATCGGCTATGGCTACACCTTC. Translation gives CASSQDIGYGYTF.

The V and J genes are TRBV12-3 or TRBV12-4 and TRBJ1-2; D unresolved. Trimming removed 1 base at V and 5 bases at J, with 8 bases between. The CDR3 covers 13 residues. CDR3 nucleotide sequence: TGTGCCAGCAGTTTAGAGATCGGGTATGGCTACACCTTC. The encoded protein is CASSLEIGYGYTF.

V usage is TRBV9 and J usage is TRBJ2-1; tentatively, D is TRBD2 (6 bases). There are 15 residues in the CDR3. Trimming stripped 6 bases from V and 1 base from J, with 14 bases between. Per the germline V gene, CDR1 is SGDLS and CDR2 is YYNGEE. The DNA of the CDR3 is TGTGCCAGCACGGCGGCGGGGCTATCCTACAATGAGCAGTTCTTC. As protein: CASTAAGLSYNEQFF.

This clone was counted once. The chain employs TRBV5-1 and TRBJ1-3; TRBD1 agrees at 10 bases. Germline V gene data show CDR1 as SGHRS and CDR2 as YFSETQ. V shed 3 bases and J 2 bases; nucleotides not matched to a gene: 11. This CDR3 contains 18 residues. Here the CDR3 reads CASSYSGTGVTPGNTIYF. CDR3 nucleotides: TGCGCCAGCAGCTATTCCGGGACAGGGGTAACTCCTGGAAACACCATATATTTT. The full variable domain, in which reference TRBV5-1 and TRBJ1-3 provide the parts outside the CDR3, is KAGVTQTPRYLIKTRGQQVTLSCSPISGHRSVSWYQQTPGQGLQFLFEYFSETQRNKGNFPGRFSGRQFSNSRSEMNVSTLELGDSALYLCASSYSGTGVTPGNTIYFGEGSWLTVV.

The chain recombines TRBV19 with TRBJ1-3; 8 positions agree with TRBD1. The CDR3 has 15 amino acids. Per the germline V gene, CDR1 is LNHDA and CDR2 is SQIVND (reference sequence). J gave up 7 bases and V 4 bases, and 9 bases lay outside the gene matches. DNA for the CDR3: TGTGCCAGTAGTAGCGCGCGGACAGGGTCCAACACCATATATTTT. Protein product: CASSSARTGSNTIYF.

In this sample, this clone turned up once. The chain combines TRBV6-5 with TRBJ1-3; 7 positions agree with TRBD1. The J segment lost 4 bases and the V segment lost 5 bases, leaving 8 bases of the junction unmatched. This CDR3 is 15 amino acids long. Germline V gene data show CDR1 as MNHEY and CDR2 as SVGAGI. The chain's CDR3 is CASSTLGGRGNTIYF. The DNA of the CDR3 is TGTGCCAGCAGTACTCTAGGGGGCCGGGGAAACACCATATATTTT.

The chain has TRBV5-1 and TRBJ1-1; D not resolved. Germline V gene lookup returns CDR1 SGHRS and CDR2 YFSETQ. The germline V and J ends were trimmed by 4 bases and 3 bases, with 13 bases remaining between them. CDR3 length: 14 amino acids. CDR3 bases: TGCGCCAGCAGCAACCCAGCGGAATACACTGAAGCTTTCTTT. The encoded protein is CASSNPAEYTEAFF.

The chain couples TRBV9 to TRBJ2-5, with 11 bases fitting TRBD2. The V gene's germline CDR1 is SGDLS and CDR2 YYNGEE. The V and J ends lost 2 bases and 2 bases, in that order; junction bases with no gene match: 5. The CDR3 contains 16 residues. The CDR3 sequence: CASSVSSGGVQETQYF. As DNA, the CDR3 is TGTGCCAGCAGCGTTAGTAGCGGGGGGGTTCAAGAGACCCAGTACTTC.